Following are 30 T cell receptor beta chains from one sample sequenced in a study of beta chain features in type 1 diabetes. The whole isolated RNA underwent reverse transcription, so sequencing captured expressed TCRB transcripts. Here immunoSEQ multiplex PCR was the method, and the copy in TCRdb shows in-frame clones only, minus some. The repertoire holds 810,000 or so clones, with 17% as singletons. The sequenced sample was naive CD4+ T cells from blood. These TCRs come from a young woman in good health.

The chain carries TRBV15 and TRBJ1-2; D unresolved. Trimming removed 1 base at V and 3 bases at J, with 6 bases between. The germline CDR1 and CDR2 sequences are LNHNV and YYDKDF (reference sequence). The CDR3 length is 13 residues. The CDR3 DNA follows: TGTGCCACCAGCAGAGGGCAGTACTATGGCTACACCTTC. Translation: CATSRGQYYGYTF.

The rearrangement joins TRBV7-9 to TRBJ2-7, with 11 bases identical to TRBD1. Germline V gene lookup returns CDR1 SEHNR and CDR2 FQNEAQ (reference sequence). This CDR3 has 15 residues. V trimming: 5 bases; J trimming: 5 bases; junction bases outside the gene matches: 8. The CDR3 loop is CASSRHGTGGHEQYF. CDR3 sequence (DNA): TGTGCCAGCAGCCGCCACGGGACAGGGGGTCACGAGCAGTACTTC.

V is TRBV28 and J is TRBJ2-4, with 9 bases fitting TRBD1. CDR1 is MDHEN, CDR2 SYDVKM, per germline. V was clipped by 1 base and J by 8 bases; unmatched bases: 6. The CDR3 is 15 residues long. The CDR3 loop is CASSLLPGQGYIQYF. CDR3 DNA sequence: TGTGCCAGCAGTTTATTACCGGGACAGGGTTACATTCAGTACTTC.

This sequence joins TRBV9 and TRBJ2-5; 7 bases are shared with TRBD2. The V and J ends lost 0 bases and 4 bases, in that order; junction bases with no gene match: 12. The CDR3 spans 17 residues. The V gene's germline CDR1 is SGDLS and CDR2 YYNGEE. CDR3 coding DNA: TGTGCCAGCAGCGTAGCTGATAGGGGAGGGTTAGGAGAGACCCAGTACTTC. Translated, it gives CASSVADRGGLGETQYF.

The CDR3 spells CASSFPAGPTNEKLFF. The CDR3 DNA reads as TGTGCCAGCAGTTTCCCCGCGGGGCCAACTAATGAAAAACTGTTTTTT. The chain joins TRBV6-5 to TRBJ1-4, with D possibly TRBD1 on 5 matching bases. V lost 4 bases and J 0 bases, leaving 12 bases between the germline ends. This CDR3 region has 16 residues. CDR1 is MNHEY, CDR2 SVGAGI, per germline.

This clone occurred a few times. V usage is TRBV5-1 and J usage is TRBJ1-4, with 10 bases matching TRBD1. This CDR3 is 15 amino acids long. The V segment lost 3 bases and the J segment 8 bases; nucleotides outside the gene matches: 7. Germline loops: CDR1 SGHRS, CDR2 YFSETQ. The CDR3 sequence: CASSYRDRGREKLFF. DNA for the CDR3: TGCGCCAGCAGCTACCGGGACAGGGGAAGGGAAAAACTGTTTTTT.

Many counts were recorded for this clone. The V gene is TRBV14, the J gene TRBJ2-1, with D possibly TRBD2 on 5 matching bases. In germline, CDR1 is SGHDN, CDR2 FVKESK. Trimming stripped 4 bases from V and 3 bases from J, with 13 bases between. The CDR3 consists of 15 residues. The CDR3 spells CASSPYGILYNEQFF. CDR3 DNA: TGTGCCAGCAGCCCCTACGGGATACTCTACAATGAGCAGTTCTTC.

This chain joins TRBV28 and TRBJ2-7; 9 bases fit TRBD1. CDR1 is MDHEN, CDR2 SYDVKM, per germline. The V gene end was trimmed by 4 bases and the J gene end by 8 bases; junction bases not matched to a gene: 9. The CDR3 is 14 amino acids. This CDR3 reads CASSWDRDDFQQYF. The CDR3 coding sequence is TGTGCCAGCAGTTGGGACAGGGACGACTTCCAGCAGTACTTC.

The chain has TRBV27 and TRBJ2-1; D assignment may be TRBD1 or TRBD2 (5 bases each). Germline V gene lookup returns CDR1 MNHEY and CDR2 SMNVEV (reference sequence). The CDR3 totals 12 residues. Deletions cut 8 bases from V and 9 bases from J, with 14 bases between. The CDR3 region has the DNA TGTGCCAGCTCTTGGGACCGCTCTGAGCAGTTCTTC. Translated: CASSWDRSEQFF.

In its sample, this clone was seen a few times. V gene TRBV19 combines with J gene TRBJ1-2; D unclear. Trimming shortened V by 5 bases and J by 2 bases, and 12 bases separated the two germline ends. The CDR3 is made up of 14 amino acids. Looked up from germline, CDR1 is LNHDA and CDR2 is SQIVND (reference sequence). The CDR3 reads CASSPATGNYGYTF. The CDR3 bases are TGTGCCAGTAGTCCCGCAACCGGAAACTATGGCTACACCTTC.

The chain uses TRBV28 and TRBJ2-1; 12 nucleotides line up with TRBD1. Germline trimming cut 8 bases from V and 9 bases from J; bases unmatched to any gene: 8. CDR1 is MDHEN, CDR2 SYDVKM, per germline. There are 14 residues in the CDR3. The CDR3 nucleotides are TGTGCCAGCCCGTACGGGACAGGGGGCGCTGAGCAGTTCTTC. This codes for CASPYGTGGAEQFF.

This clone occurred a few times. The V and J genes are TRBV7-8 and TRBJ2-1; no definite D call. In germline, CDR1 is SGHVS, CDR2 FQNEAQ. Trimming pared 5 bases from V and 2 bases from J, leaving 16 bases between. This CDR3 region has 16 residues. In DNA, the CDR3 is TGTGCCAGCAGCCCGCGCCTAGATGGCGCCTACAATGAGCAGTTCTTC. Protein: CASSPRLDGAYNEQFF. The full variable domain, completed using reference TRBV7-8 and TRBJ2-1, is GAGVSQSPRYKVAKRGQDVALRCDPISGHVSLFWYQQALGQGPEFLTYFQNEAQLDKSGLPSDRFFAERPEGSVSTLKIQRTQQEDSAVYLCASSPRLDGAYNEQFFGPGTRLTVL.

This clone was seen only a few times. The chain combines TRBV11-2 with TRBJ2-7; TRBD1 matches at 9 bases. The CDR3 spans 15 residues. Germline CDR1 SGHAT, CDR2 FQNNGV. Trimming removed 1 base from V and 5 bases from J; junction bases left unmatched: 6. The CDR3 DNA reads TGTGCCAGCAGCTTAGCGGTGGGACAGGGCCACGAGCAGTACTTC. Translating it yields CASSLAVGQGHEQYF.

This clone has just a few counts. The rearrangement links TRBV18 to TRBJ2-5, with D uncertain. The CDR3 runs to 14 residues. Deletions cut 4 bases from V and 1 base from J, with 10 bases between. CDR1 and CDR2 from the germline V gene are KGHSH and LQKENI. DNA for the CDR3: TGTGCCAGCTCACGGACCAACCCCCAAGAGACCCAGTACTTC. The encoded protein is CASSRTNPQETQYF.

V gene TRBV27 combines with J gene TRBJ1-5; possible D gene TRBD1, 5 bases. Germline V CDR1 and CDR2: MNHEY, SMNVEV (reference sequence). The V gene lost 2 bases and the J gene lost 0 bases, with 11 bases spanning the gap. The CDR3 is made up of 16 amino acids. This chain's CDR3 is CASSLGAGYSNQPQHF. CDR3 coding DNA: TGTGCCAGCAGTTTAGGGGCAGGGTATAGCAATCAGCCCCAGCATTTT.

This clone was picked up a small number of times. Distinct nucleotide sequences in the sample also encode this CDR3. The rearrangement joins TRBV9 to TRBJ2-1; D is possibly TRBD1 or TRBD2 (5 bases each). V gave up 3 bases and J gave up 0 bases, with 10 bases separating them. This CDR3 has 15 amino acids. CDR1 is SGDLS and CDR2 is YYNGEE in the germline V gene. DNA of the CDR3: TGTGCCAGCAGCGCCTCCGGGACCTCCTACAATGAGCAGTTCTTC. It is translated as CASSASGTSYNEQFF.

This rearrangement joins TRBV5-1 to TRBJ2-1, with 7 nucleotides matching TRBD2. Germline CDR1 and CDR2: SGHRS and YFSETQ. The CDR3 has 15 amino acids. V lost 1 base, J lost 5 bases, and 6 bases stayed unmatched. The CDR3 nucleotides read TGCGCCAGCAGCTTGTTAGGGACTACCAACAATGAGCAGTTCTTC. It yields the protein CASSLLGTTNNEQFF.

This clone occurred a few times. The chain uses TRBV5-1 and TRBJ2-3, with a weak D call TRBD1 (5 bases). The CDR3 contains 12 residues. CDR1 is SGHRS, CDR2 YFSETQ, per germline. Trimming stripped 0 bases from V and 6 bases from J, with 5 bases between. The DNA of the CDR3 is TGCGCCAGCAGCTTGGGACAGGATACGCAGTATTTT. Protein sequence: CASSLGQDTQYF.

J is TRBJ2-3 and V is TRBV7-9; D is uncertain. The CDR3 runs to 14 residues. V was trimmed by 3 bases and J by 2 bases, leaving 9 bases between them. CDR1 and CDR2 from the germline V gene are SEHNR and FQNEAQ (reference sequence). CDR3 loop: CASSFSFNTDTQYF. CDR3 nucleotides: TGTGCCAGCAGCTTTTCCTTCAACACAGATACGCAGTATTTT.

The CDR3 DNA reads as TGTGCCAGCAGCCAGTTTGGAGATACGCAGTATTTT. Its protein is CASSQFGDTQYF. The rearrangement uses TRBV16 and TRBJ2-3; D remains ambiguous. V lost 3 bases and J 5 bases, leaving 6 bases between the germline ends. CDR1 and CDR2 (germline): KGHSY, FQNENV. This CDR3 is 12 amino acids long.

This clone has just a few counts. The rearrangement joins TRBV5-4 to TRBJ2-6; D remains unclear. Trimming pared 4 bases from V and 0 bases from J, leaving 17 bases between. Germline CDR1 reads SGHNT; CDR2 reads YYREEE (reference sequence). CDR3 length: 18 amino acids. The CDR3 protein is CASSQDQPAPSGANVLTF. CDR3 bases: TGTGCCAGCAGCCAGGATCAGCCAGCCCCCTCTGGGGCCAACGTCCTGACTTTC. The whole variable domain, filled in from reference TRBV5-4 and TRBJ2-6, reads ETGVTQSPTHLIKTRGQQVTLRCSSQSGHNTVSWYQQALGQGPQFIFQYYREEENGRGNFPPRFSGLQFPNYSSELNVNALELDDSALYLCASSQDQPAPSGANVLTFGAGSRLTVL.

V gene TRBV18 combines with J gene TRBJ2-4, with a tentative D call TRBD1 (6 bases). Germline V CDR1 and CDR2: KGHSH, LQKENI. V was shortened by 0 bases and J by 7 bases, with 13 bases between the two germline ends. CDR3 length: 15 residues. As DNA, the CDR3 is TGTGCCAGCTCACCACCGATCAGGGGCAAGAACATTCAGTACTTC. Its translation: CASSPPIRGKNIQYF.

This chain's CDR3 is CASSYSLGAYEQYF. CDR3 DNA sequence: TGTGCCAGCAGTTACTCTCTAGGTGCCTACGAGCAGTACTTC. The J gene is TRBJ2-7, the V gene TRBV6-5; D is unresolved. The germline gives CDR1 MNHEY, CDR2 SVGAGI. The CDR3 length is 14 residues. V lost 0 bases to trimming and J lost 2 bases, with 8 bases between them.

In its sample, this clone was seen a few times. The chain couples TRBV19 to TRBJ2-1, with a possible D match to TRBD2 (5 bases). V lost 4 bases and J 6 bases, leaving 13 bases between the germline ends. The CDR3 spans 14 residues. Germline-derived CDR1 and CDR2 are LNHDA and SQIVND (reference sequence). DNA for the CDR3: TGTGCCAGTAGTAATCAGCGGTTTCGCAATGAGCAGTTCTTC. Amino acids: CASSNQRFRNEQFF.

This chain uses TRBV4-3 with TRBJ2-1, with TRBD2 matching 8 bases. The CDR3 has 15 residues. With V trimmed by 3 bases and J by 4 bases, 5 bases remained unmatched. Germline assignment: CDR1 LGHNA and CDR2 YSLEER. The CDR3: CASSHRLAQYNEQFF. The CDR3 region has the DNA TGCGCCAGCAGCCACCGACTAGCGCAATACAATGAGCAGTTCTTC.

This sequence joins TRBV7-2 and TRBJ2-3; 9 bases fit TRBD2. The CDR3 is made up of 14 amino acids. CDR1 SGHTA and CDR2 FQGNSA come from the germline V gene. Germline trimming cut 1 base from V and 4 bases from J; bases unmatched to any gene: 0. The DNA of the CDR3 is TGTGCCAGCAGCTTAGGGACTAGCGCAGATACGCAGTATTTT. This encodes CASSLGTSADTQYF.

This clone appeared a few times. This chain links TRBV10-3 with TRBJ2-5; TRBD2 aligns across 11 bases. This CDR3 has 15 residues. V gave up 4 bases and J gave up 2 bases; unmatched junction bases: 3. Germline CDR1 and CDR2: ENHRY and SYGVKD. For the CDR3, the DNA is TGTGCCATCAGTGCCAGGACTAGCGGGCAAGAGACCCAGTACTTC. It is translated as CAISARTSGQETQYF.

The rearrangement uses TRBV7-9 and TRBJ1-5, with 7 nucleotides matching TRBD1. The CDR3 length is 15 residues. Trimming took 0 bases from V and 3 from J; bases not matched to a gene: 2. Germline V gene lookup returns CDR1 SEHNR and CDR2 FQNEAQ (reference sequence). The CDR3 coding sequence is TGTGCCAGCAGCTTAGCGACAGGGATCAATCAGCCCCAGCATTTT. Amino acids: CASSLATGINQPQHF. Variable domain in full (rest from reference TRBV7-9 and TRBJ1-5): DTGVSQNPRHKITKRGQNVTFRCDPISEHNRLYWYRQTLGQGPEFLTYFQNEAQLEKSRLLSDRFSAERPKGSFSTLEIQRTEQGDSAMYLCASSLATGINQPQHFGDGTRLSIL.

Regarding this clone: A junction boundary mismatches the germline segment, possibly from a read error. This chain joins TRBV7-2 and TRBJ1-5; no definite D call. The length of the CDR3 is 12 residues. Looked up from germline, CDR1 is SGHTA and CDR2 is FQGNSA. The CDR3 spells CASGLAGQPQHF. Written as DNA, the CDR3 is TGTGCCAGCGGCTTAGCGGGCCAGCCCCAGCATTTT.

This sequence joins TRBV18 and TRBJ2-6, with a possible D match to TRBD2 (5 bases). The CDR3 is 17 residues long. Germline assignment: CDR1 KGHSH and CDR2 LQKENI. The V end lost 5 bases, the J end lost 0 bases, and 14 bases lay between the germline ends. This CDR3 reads CASSSTGFGSGANVLTF. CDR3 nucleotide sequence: TGTGCCAGCTCAAGTACGGGGTTCGGCTCTGGGGCCAACGTCCTGACTTTC. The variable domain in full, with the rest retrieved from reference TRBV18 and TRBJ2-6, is NAGVMQNPRHLVRRRGQEARLRCSPMKGHSHVYWYRQLPEEGLKFMVYLQKENIIDESGMPKERFSAEFPKEGPSILRIQQVVRGDSAAYFCASSSTGFGSGANVLTFGAGSRLTVL.